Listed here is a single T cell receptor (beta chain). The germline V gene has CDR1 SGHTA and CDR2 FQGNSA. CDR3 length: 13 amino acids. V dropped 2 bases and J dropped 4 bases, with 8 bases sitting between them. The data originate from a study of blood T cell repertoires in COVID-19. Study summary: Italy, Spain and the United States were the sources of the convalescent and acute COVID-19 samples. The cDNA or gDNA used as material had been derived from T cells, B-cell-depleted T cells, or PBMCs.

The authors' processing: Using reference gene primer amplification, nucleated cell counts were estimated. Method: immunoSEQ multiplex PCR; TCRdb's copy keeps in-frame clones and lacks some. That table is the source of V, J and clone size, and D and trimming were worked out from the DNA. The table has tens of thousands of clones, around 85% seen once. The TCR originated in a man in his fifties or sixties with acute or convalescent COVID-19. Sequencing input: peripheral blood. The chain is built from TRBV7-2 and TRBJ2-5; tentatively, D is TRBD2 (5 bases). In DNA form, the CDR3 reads TGTGCCAGCAGCTTACCTAGCCCAGAGACCCAGTACTTC. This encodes CASSLPSPETQYF.